This T cell receptor (beta chain) was captured by sequencing in a study of vaccination and CD4 T cells after COVID-19. Study information: Controls had a CEFX pool, an HIV-1 Nef pool, or no peptide added.

This CDR3 region has 16 residues. Trimming removed 5 bases from V and 1 base from J, with 17 bases in between. CDR1 SGHVS and CDR2 FQNEAQ come from the germline V gene. On this clonotype: What it recognizes is unknown.

Treatment given: roughly ten-day PBMC culture with coronavirus spike peptide pools or control peptides (ViraFEST assay). Oncomine TCR Beta short-read sequencing was applied to DNA from cultured CD4+ T cells. TCRdb re-derived calls from the PCR reads in MiXCR, one entry per CDR3 protein. The sample holds about 19,000 distinct CDR3 sequences; about 42% are singletons and the top ten take approximately 6.8%. The gene calls are TRBV7-8 and TRBJ2-5; D gene unclear. The sequenced sample was CD4+ T cells from blood, cultured in vitro, obtained before SARS-CoV-2 vaccination. This clonotype was sampled from a human donor who had recovered from COVID-19. This CDR3 reads CASSVGRKTAQETQYF. The DNA for the CDR3 is TGTGCCAGCAGCGTAGGACGGAAGACCGCCCAAGAGACCCAGTACTTC.